This TCR beta chain emerged from a study of human T cells and chemical hapten exposure. The CDR3 consists of 13 residues. Germline values: CDR1 MDHEN, CDR2 SYDVKM. V was cut by 5 bases and J by 12 bases, with 19 bases left in between. The library tagged individual cDNA molecules with unique molecular identifiers. One entry per CDR3 protein results from TCRdb running MiXCR on the RACE reads. The profile shows 84,000 or so distinct CDR3 sequences, 9.5% to 13% of them singletons. Of note for this clonotype: The antigen is not known.

Overall study results and limits: With DPC sensitization, TCRs exceeding 1 in 1000 frequency showed no change. Donor immune responses may differ from healthy people's, since all donors had alopecia. Expanded TCRs formed significantly more large CDR3 similarity clusters than controls.

Time point meaning: patch test 2, 6 weeks after DPC sensitization. Treatment described: therapeutic diphenylcyclopropenone sensitization with weekly scalp DPC. This sequence originates from a woman between 25 and 40 years old with alopecia areata. Some clones in this sample may be carry-over from other donors' samples. The rearrangement joins TRBV28 to TRBJ2-5, with D possibly called TRBD1 or TRBD2 (6 bases each). The starting material was whole blood, obtained in connection with sensitization to the hapten diphenylcyclopropenone (DPC). The CDR3 sequence: CASSEPPGADEYF. In DNA form, the CDR3 reads TGTGCCAGCAGTGAACCACCGGGGGCCGACGAGTACTTC.